This T cell receptor (beta chain) was obtained from a study of molecular identifiers for immune sequencing clone quantification. Findings of the study overall: Over 99% of CMV-specific effector molecules, but under 1% of naive ones, were in clones above 20 copies.

Trimming shortened V by 2 bases and J by 8 bases, and 16 bases separated the two germline ends. The CDR3 runs 14 residues. The germline V gene has CDR1 DFQATT and CDR2 SNEGSKA (reference sequence). MiXCR, run by TCRdb on the PCR reads, gives a single entry per CDR3 protein. The data hold 62,000 or so distinct CDR3 sequences, with 15% to 20% observed a single time. A remark on this clonotype: Antigen unknown.

V is TRBV20-1 and J is TRBJ2-1, with D possibly matching TRBD2 (6 bases). Material: naive CD8+ T cells from blood, with Jurkat cell RNA spiked in. Subset meaning: FACS-sorted CD8+CD4-CCR7+CD45RA+ naive T cells. This sequence originates from a human donor in good health. Some libraries in this study had Jurkat cell RNA spiked in. The chain's CDR3 is CSARWGLLTDEQFF. CDR3 sequence (DNA): TGCAGTGCTAGATGGGGACTGCTGACGGATGAGCAGTTCTTC.